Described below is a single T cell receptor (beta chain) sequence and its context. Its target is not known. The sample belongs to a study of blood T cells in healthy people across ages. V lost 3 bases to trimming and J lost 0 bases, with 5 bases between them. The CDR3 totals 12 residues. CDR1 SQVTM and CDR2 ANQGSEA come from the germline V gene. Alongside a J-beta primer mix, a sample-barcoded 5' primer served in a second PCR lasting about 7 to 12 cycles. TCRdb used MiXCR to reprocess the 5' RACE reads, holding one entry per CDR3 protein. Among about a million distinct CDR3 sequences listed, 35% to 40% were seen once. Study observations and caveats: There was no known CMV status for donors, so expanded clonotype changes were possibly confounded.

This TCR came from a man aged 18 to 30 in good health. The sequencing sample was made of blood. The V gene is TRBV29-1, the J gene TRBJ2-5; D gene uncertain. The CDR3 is CSVEPHQETQYF. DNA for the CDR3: TGCAGCGTTGAGCCGCACCAAGAGACCCAGTACTTC.